These T cell receptor beta chains were read from a single sample in a study of blood T cells in healthy people across ages. TCRdb passed the 5' RACE reads through MiXCR, listing each CDR3 protein once. This table has about 930,000 distinct CDR3 sequences, 29% appearing once. The same data also went into a second study, on T cells of mothers and their children.

Sequencing used blood. The receptors originated from a woman in her thirties or forties in good health. CDR3s include the opening cysteine and the closing phenylalanine or tryptophan. Fields, in order: D gene, clone size, J gene, V gene, CDR3 protein, CDR3 DNA. The D gene is left open where the match is weak. Expanded clones get a size class; other rows say once, few or many, or leave the size out.

. | . | TRBJ2-1 | TRBV25-1 | CASSELQGLRNEQFF | TGTGCCAGCAGTGAGTTGCAGGGTTTGAGAAATGAGCAGTTCTTC
. | . | TRBJ2-3 | TRBV3-1 | CASSQEPPDTQYF | TGTGCCAGCAGCCAAGAGCCCCCAGATACGCAGTATTTT
TRBD1 | . | TRBJ1-2 | TRBV15 | CATSRDGQGVFYGYTF | TGTGCCACCAGCAGAGACGGGCAGGGGGTTTTCTATGGCTACACCTTC
. | . | TRBJ1-1 | TRBV29-1 | CGVVGRGGEGTEAFF | TGCGGCGTTGTTGGCCGGGGGGGAGAAGGCACTGAAGCTTTCTTT
TRBD1 | . | TRBJ1-1 | TRBV4-1 | CASSQGWGDATGGTEAFF | TGCGCCAGCAGCCAAGGGTGGGGGGACGCGACAGGGGGCACTGAAGCTTTCTTT
. | few | TRBJ1-1 | TRBV3-1 | CASSPRDMNTEAFF | TGTGCCAGCAGCCCCCGCGATATGAACACTGAAGCTTTCTTT
. | . | TRBJ1-3 | TRBV28 | CASSPSVYARGNTIYF | TGTGCCAGCAGTCCCTCGGTGTATGCGAGGGGAAACACCATATATTTT
. | . | TRBJ2-1 | TRBV12-3/TRBV12-4 | CASSLVEQFF | TGTGCCAGCAGCTTGGTCGAGCAGTTCTTC
. | . | TRBJ1-2 | TRBV12-3/TRBV12-4 | CASSLWRVEGGHYGYTF | TGTGCCAGCAGTTTATGGCGGGTGGAGGGAGGGCACTATGGCTACACCTTC
TRBD2 | many | TRBJ2-7 | TRBV5-1 | CASSLGKAGGPYEQYF | TGCGCCAGCAGCTTGGGAAAAGCGGGGGGGCCGTACGAGCAGTACTTC
TRBD1 | . | TRBJ1-2 | TRBV28 | CASSFGRQGRNGYTF | TGTGCCAGCAGTTTTGGGCGACAGGGACGGAATGGCTACACCTTC
TRBD1 | . | TRBJ2-7 | TRBV6-1 | CASIPGTAVGEQYF | TGTGCCAGCATACCCGGGACAGCAGTTGGTGAGCAGTACTTC
TRBD1 | few | TRBJ1-1 | TRBV7-9 | CASSVPLLGTGTEAFF | TGTGCCAGCAGCGTACCGCTACTGGGGACAGGGACTGAAGCTTTCTTT
. | many | TRBJ1-1 | TRBV12-3/TRBV12-4 | CASSFGSTEAFF | TGTGCCAGCAGTTTCGGTTCTACTGAAGCTTTCTTT
TRBD1 | many | TRBJ2-5 | TRBV7-2 | CASSLAGGGQKTQYF | TGTGCCAGCAGCTTAGCAGGGGGCGGGCAAAAGACCCAGTACTTC
. | few | TRBJ1-6 | TRBV6-1 | CAAVGTANSPLHF | TGTGCCGCAGTCGGGACCGCCAATTCACCCCTCCACTTT
TRBD1 | many | TRBJ2-3 | TRBV12-3/TRBV12-4 | CASSSPPGGATDTQYF | TGTGCCAGCAGTTCACCGCCAGGGGGCGCGACAGATACGCAGTATTTT
TRBD2 | . | TRBJ2-7 | TRBV15 | CATSRLGAGTSDPYEQYF | TGTGCCACCAGCAGACTTGGGGCGGGGACTAGCGACCCCTACGAGCAGTACTTC
TRBD1 | . | TRBJ1-1 | TRBV28 | CASRRGTANTEAFF | TGTGCCAGCAGAAGGGGGACAGCGAACACTGAAGCTTTCTTT
TRBD2 | . | TRBJ2-1 | TRBV20-1 | CSARGQRGALAAVFF | TGCAGTGCTAGAGGCCAGCGGGGGGCCCTCGCCGCCGTGTTCTTC
. | many | TRBJ1-1 | TRBV18 | CASSPQRGNTEAFF | TGTGCCAGCTCACCACAAAGGGGGAACACTGAAGCTTTCTTT
. | few | TRBJ2-3 | TRBV27 | CASSLSVRADTQYF | TGTGCCAGCAGTTTATCAGTACGGGCAGATACGCAGTATTTT
. | . | TRBJ2-1 | TRBV1 | CTSSQDPSGMDNEQFF | TGCACCAGCAGCCAAGATCCTAGTGGAATGGACAATGAGCAGTTCTTC
. | . | TRBJ2-1 | TRBV7-9 | CASRPSGPQFF | TGTGCCAGCAGGCCTTCCGGGCCCCAGTTCTTC
TRBD1 | many | TRBJ2-1 | TRBV5-1 | CASSSGTGGSEQFF | TGCGCCAGCAGCTCCGGGACAGGGGGCAGTGAGCAGTTCTTC
. | . | TRBJ1-5 | TRBV2 | CASRSGLESNQPQHF | TGTGCCAGCAGGTCCGGGTTAGAGAGCAATCAGCCCCAGCATTTT
. | many | TRBJ1-5 | TRBV12-3/TRBV12-4 | CASSTEQGYSNQPQHF | TGTGCCAGCAGTACCGAACAAGGGTATAGCAATCAGCCCCAGCATTTT
. | . | TRBJ2-6 | TRBV27 | CATGGISGANVLTF | TGTGCCACCGGAGGGATTTCTGGGGCCAACGTCCTGACTTTC
. | many | TRBJ2-7 | TRBV29-1 | CSVGQATPGEQYF | TGCAGCGTTGGACAGGCCACCCCGGGCGAGCAGTACTTC
. | . | TRBJ1-1 | TRBV2 | CASWGLVNTEAFF | TGTGCCAGCTGGGGACTCGTGAACACTGAAGCTTTCTTT
. | . | TRBJ1-5 | TRBV20-1 | CSASRPGDLGQPQHF | TGCAGTGCTAGCCGTCCAGGGGACTTGGGTCAGCCCCAGCATTTT
. | few | TRBJ2-2 | TRBV7-2 | CASSPFGTNTGELFF | TGTGCCAGCAGCCCATTCGGAACGAACACCGGGGAGCTGTTTTTT
. | . | TRBJ2-5 | TRBV20-1 | CSANRETQYF | TGCAGTGCTAATAGGGAGACCCAGTACTTC
. | few | TRBJ2-1 | TRBV20-1 | CSARLFPYNEQFF | TGCAGTGCTAGGCTCTTCCCCTACAATGAGCAGTTCTTC
TRBD1 | . | TRBJ1-5 | TRBV5-6 | CASSLKGARGQPQHF | TGTGCCAGCAGCTTGAAGGGGGCGCGTGGTCAGCCCCAGCATTTT
. | . | TRBJ1-5 | TRBV20-1 | CSAIGQREGWSNQPQHF | TGCAGTGCTATAGGACAGAGGGAAGGGTGGAGCAATCAGCCCCAGCATTTT
TRBD2 | few | TRBJ2-1 | TRBV9 | CASSVGGSGGAGEQFF | TGTGCCAGCAGCGTAGGTGGTAGCGGGGGGGCGGGTGAGCAGTTCTTC
. | few | TRBJ2-1 | TRBV6-2/TRBV6-3 | CASTGSRRGDSYNEQFF | TGTGCCAGCACTGGCAGTAGGAGGGGGGACAGCTACAATGAGCAGTTCTTC
. | . | TRBJ1-2 | TRBV7-9 | CASSLGVGAPLYGYTF | TGTGCCAGCAGCTTAGGAGTAGGGGCCCCCCTCTATGGCTACACCTTC
. | . | TRBJ2-4 | TRBV9 | CASSVAPQPLDEQYF | TGTGCCAGCAGCGTAGCTCCCCAGCCGTTGGATGAGCAGTACTTC
TRBD1 | . | TRBJ2-5 | TRBV28 | CASRPTGGIQETQYF | TGTGCCAGCAGGCCGACAGGGGGCATACAAGAGACCCAGTACTTC
TRBD2 | . | TRBJ2-7 | TRBV12-3/TRBV12-4 | CANTQGGIYEQYF | TGTGCCAACACCCAGGGAGGGATCTACGAGCAGTACTTC
TRBD1 | few | TRBJ2-3 | TRBV28 | CATVDRGGTDTQYF | TGTGCCACCGTAGACAGGGGGGGGACAGATACGCAGTATTTT
TRBD1 | . | TRBJ2-1 | TRBV24-1 | CATSGGGQGYNEQFF | TGTGCCACCAGTGGGGGCGGACAGGGCTACAATGAGCAGTTCTTC
. | . | TRBJ2-1 | TRBV12-3/TRBV12-4 | CASRRWGSYEQFF | TGTGCCAGCCGGAGGTGGGGATCCTACGAGCAGTTCTTC
. | . | TRBJ2-7 | TRBV25-1 | CASSEFVRGTYEQYF | TGTGCCAGCAGTGAATTTGTGAGGGGCACATACGAGCAGTACTTC
. | few | TRBJ2-7 | TRBV5-1 | CASTEERGEQYF | TGCGCCAGCACCGAGGAACGGGGCGAGCAGTACTTC
TRBD2 | few | TRBJ2-1 | TRBV5-1 | CASSPGLAGGRDEQFF | TGCGCCAGCAGCCCGGGACTAGCGGGGGGGCGGGATGAGCAGTTCTTC
. | . | TRBJ2-3 | TRBV2 | CTSSPGNTDTQYF | TGTACCAGCAGTCCCGGGAACACAGATACGCAGTATTTT
. | . | TRBJ1-5 | TRBV20-1 | CSAPPGGSNQPQHF | TGCAGTGCTCCTCCTGGGGGAAGCAATCAGCCCCAGCATTTT
. | many | TRBJ1-2 | TRBV4-3 | CASSQGYRVNYGYTF | TGCGCCAGCAGCCAAGGTTACAGGGTCAACTATGGCTACACCTTC
. | few | TRBJ1-2 | TRBV20-1 | CSAWTVTNYGYTF | TGCAGTGCGTGGACCGTTACTAACTATGGCTACACCTTC